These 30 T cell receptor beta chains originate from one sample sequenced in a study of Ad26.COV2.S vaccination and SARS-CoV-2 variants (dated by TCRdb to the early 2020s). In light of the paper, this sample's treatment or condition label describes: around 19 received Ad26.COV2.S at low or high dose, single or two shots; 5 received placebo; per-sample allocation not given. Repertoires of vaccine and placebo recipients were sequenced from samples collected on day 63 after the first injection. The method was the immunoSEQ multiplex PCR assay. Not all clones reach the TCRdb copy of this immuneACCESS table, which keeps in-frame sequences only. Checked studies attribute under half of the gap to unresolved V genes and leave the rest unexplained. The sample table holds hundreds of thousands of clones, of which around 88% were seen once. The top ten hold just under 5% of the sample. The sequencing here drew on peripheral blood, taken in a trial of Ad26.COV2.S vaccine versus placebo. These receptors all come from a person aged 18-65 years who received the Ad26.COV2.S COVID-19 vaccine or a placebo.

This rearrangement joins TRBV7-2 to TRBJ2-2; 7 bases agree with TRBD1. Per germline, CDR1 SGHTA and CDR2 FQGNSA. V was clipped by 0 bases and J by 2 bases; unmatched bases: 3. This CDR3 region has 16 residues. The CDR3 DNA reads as TGTGCCAGCAGCTTAGCGGGGACAGTTAACACCGGGGAGCTGTTTTTT. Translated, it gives CASSLAGTVNTGELFF.

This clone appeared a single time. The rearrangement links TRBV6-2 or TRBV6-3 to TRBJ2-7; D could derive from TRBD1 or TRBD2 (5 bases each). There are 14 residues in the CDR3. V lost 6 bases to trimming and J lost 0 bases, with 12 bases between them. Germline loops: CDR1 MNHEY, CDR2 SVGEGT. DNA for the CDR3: TGTGCCAGCAGCGACGGGGACGGCTCCTACGAGCAGTACTTC. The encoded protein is CASSDGDGSYEQYF.

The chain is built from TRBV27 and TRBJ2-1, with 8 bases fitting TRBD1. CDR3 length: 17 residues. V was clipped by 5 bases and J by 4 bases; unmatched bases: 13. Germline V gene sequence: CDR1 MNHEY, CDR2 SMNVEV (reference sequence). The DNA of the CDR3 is TGTGCCAGCAGTCCAGGGACGACAGGGGTTTTTTACAATGAGCAGTTCTTC. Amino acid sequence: CASSPGTTGVFYNEQFF.

In DNA form, the CDR3 reads TGTGCCATCAGAGGAACGGGACAGGGAGCCGAGCAGTACTTC. Translation gives CAIRGTGQGAEQYF. The J gene is TRBJ2-7, the V gene TRBV10-3, with 9 bases matching TRBD1. V lost 6 bases and J lost 6; bases outside the gene matches: 9. The CDR3 spans 14 residues. Germline V gene lookup returns CDR1 ENHRY and CDR2 SYGVKD.

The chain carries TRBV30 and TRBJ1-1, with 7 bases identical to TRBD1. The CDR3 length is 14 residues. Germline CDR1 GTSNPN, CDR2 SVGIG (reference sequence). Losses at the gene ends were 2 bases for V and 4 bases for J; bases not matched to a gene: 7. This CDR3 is CAWSLRGRVTEAFF. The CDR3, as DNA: TGTGCCTGGAGTTTAAGGGGGCGGGTCACTGAAGCTTTCTTT.

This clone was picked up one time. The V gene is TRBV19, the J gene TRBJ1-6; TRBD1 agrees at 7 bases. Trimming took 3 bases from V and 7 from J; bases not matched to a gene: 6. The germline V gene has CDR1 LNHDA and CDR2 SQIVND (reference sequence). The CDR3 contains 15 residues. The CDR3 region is CASSIQGEGNSPLHF. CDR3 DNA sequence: TGTGCCAGTAGTATCCAGGGGGAGGGGAATTCACCCCTCCACTTT.

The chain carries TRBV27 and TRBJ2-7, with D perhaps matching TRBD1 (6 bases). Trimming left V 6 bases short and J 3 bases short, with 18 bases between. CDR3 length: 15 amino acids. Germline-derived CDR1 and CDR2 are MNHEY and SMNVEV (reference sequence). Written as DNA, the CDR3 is TGTGCCAGCAGCCTCGGAGCTGGACAGAACTACGAGCAGTACTTC. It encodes CASSLGAGQNYEQYF.

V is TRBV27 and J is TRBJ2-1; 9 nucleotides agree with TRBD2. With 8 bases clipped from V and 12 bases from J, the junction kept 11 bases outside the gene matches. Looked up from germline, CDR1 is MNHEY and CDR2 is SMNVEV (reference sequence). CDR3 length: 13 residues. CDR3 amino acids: CASGNSGSQRQFF. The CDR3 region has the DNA TGTGCCAGCGGAAATAGCGGGAGTCAACGGCAGTTCTTC.

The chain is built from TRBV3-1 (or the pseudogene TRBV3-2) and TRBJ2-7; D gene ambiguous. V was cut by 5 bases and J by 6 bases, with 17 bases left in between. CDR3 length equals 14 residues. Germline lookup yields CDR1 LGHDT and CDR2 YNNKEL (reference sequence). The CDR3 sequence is CASSYNQWFAEQYF. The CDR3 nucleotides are TGTGCCAGCAGCTATAACCAGTGGTTCGCCGAGCAGTACTTC.

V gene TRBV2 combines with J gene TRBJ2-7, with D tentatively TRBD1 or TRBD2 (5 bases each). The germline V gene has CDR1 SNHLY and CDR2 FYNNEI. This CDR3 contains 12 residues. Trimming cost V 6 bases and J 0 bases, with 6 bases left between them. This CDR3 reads CASRGDSYEQYF. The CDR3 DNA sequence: TGTGCCAGCAGGGGGGACTCCTACGAGCAGTACTTC.

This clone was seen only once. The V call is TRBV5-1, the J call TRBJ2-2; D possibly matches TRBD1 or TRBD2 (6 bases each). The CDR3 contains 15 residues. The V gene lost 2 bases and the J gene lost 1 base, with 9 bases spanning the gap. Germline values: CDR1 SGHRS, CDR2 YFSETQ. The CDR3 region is CASSFGGLNTGELFF. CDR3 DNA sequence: TGCGCCAGCAGCTTCGGGGGCCTGAACACCGGGGAGCTGTTTTTT.

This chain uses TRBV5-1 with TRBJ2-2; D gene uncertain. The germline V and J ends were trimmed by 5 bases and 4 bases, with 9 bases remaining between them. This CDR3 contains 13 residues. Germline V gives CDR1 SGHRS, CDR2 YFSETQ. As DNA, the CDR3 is TGCGCCAGCAGTCGAAGGAGCACCGGGGAGCTGTTTTTT. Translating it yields CASSRRSTGELFF.

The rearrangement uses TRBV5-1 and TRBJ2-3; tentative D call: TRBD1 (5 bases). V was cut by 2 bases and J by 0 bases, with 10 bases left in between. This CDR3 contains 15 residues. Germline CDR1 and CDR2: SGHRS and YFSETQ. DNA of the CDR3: TGCGCCAGCAGCTTAAGGGCAGGGAGCACAGATACGCAGTATTTT. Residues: CASSLRAGSTDTQYF. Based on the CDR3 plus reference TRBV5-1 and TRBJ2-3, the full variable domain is KAGVTQTPRYLIKTRGQQVTLSCSPISGHRSVSWYQQTPGQGLQFLFEYFSETQRNKGNFPGRFSGRQFSNSRSEMNVSTLELGDSALYLCASSLRAGSTDTQYFGPGTRLTVL.

DNA of the CDR3: TGCGCCAGCAGCTTCGTACAGGGAACTACGGGGGAGCAGTACTTC. Translating it yields CASSFVQGTTGEQYF. The chain recombines TRBV5-1 with TRBJ2-7; tentatively, D is TRBD1 (6 bases). V was clipped by 2 bases and J by 7 bases, with 19 bases between them. Germline V gene lookup returns CDR1 SGHRS and CDR2 YFSETQ. The CDR3 totals 15 residues.

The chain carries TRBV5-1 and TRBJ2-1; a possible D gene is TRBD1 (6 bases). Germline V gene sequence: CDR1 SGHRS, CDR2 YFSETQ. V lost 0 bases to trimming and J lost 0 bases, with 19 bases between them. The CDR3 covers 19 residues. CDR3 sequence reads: CASSLGADRSSSSYNEQFF. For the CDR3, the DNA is TGCGCCAGCAGCTTGGGGGCTGACAGGTCGAGTAGCTCCTACAATGAGCAGTTCTTC.

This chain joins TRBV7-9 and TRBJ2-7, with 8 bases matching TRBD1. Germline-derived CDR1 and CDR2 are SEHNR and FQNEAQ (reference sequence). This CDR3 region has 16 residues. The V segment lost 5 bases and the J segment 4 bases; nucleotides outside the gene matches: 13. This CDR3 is CASSPNTGGPTYEQYF. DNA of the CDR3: TGTGCCAGCAGCCCTAATACAGGGGGACCAACTTACGAGCAGTACTTC.

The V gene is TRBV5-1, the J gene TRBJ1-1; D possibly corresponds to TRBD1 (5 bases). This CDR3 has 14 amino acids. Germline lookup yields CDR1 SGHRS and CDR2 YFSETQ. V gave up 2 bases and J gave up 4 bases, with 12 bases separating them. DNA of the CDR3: TGCGCCAGCAGCTTTTCAGGGCAAGGCACTGAAGCTTTCTTT. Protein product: CASSFSGQGTEAFF.

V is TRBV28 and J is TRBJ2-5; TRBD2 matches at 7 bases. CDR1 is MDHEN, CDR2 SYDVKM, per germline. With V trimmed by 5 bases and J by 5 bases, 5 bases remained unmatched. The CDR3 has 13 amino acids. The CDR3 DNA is TGTGCCAGCAGTGTTCGGGGGGAGGAGACCCAGTACTTC. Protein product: CASSVRGEETQYF.

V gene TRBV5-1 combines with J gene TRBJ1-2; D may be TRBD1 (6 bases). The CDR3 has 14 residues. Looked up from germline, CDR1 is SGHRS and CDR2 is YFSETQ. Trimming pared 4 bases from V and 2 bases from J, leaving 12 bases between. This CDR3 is CASSATGDNYGYTF. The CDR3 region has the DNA TGCGCCAGCAGCGCGACAGGAGACAACTATGGCTACACCTTC.

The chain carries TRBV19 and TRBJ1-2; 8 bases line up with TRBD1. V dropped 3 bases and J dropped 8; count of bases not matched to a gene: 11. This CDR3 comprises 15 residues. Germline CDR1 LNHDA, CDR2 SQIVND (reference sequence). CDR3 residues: CASSIVHQGARGYTF. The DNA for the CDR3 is TGTGCCAGTAGTATCGTCCACCAGGGGGCGAGAGGCTACACCTTC. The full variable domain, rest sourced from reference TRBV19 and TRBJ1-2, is DGGITQSPKYLFRKEGQNVTLSCEQNLNHDAMYWYRQDPGQGLRLIYYSQIVNDFQKGDIAEGYSVSREKKESFPLTVTSAQKNPTAFYLCASSIVHQGARGYTFGSGTRLTVV.

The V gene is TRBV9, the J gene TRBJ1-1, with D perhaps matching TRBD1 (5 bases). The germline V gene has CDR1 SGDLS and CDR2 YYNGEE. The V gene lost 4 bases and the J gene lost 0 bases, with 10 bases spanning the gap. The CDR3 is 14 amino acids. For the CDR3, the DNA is TGTGCCAGCAGCCCGACAGATATGAACACTGAAGCTTTCTTT. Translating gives CASSPTDMNTEAFF.

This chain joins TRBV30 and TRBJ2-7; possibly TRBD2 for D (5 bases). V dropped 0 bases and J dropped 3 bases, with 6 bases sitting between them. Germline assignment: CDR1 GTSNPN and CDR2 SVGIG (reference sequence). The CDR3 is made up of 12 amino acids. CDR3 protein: CAWSVGGYEQYF. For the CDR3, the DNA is TGTGCCTGGAGTGTTGGAGGCTACGAGCAGTACTTC.

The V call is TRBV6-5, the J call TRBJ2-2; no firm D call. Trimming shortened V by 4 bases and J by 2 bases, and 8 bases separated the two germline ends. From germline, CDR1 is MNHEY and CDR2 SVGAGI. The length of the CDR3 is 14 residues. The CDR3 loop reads CASSFEINTGELFF. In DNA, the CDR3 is TGTGCCAGCAGTTTCGAGATAAACACCGGGGAGCTGTTTTTT.

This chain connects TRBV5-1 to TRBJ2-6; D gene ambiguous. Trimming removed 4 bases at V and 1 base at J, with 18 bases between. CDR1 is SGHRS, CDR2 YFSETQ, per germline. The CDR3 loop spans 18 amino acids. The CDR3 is CASSPDGFFGSGANVLTF. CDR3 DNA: TGCGCCAGCAGCCCGGATGGGTTTTTCGGGTCTGGGGCCAACGTCCTGACTTTC.

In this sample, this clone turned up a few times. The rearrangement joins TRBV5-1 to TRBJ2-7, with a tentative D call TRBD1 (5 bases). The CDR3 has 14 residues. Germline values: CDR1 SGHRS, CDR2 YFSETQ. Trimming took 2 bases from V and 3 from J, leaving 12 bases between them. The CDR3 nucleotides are TGCGCCAGCAGCTTCGGGTCAGGGTTCTACGAGCAGTACTTC. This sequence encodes CASSFGSGFYEQYF.

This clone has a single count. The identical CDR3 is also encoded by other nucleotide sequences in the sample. CDR3: CASSRDRGSNQPQHF. The CDR3 DNA sequence: TGTGCCAGCAGCAGGGACAGGGGGAGCAATCAGCCCCAGCATTTT. The rearrangement uses TRBV6-5 and TRBJ1-5; the match to TRBD1 covers 11 bases. V lost 6 bases to trimming and J lost 1 base; unmatched junction nucleotides: 2. CDR1 is MNHEY and CDR2 is SVGAGI in the germline V gene. There are 15 residues in the CDR3.

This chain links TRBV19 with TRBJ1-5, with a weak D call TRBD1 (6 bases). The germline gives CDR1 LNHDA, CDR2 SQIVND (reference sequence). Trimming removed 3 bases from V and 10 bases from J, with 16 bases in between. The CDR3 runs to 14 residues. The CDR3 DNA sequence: TGTGCCAGTAGTATCCGACAGGTGGGGCCACCCCAGCATTTT. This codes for CASSIRQVGPPQHF.

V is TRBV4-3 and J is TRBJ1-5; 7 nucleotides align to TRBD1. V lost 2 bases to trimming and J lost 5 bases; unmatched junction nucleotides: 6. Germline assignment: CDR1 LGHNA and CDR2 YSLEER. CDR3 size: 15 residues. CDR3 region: CASSQNRDRDQPQHF. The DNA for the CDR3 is TGCGCCAGCAGCCAAAACCGGGACAGAGATCAGCCCCAGCATTTT.

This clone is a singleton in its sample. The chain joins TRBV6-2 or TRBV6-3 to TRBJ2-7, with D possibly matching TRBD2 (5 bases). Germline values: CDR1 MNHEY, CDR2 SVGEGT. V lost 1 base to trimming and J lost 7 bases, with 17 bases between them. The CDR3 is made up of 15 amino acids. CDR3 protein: CASSYYVGEVAEQYF. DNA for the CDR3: TGTGCCAGCAGTTACTACGTGGGAGAGGTTGCAGAGCAGTACTTC.

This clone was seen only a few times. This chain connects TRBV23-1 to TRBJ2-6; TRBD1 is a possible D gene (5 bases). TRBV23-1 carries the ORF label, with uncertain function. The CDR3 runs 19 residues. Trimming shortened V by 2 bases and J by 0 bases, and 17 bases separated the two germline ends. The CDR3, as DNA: TGCGCCAGCAGTCAAGACCTCCAGGGATCCCACTCTGGGGCCAACGTCCTGACTTTC. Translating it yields CASSQDLQGSHSGANVLTF.